This paragraph reports one TCR beta chain. This entry belongs to a study of blood T cell repertoires in COVID-19. This CDR3 has 14 residues. V gave up 6 bases and J gave up 4 bases, with 15 bases separating them. CDR1 MNHEY and CDR2 SMNVEV come from the germline V gene (reference sequence). Those who participated ranged in age from roughly 18 to 95 years and resided in about two dozen US areas. Self-reported history from a screening survey and questionnaire set each donor's cohort. Only in-frame clones appear in the TCRdb table, and some are missing; sequencing was by immunoSEQ multiplex PCR. The sample carries 220,000 or so clones, roughly four fifths recorded once.

V usage is TRBV27 and J usage is TRBJ1-1, with a possible D match to TRBD1 (5 bases). The specimen sequenced was PBMCs or T cells enriched from blood (not recorded which). This receptor was obtained from a woman aged 40 to 49 with acute COVID-19. The CDR3 DNA is TGTGCCAGCAGCTGGGGCGGGATGAGCACTGAAGCTTTCTTT. Translating gives CASSWGGMSTEAFF.